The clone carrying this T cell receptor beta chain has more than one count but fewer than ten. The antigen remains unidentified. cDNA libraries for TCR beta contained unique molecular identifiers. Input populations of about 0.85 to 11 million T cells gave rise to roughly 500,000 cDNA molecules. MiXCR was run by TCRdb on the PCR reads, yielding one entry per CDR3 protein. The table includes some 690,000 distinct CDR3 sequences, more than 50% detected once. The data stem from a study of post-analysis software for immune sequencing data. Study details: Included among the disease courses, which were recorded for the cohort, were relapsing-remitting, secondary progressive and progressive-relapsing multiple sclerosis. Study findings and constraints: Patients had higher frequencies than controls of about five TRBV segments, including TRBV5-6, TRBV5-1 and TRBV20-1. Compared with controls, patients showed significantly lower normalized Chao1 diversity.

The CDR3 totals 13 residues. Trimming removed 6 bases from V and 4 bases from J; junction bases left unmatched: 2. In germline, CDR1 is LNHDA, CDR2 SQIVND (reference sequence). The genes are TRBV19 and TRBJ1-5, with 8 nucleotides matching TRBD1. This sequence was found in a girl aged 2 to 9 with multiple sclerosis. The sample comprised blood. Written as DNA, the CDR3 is TGTGCCAGTAGCAACAGGGGGAATCAGCCCCAGCATTTT. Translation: CASSNRGNQPQHF.